This TCR beta chain was documented in a study of blood T cells in healthy people across ages. Study results and caveats: With unsorted PBMCs, a conclusive comparison of naive versus antigen-experienced cells was not possible.

Healthy Russian Caucasian donors spanned ages about 6 to 100 years. As to this clonotype: The antigen remains unidentified.

CDR1 and CDR2 (germline): SGDLS, YYNGEE. This CDR3 has 13 residues. V lost 0 bases and J lost 6, with 10 bases in between. Sample-barcoded 5' priming and a J-beta primer mix drove a second PCR of roughly 6 to 12 cycles. A tag from a template-switch adaptor with 12 random nucleotides marked each cDNA molecule. Paired-end reads containing CDR3 totaled no fewer than 2.5 million for each sample. TCRdb analysed the 5' RACE reads with MiXCR anew, one entry per CDR3 protein. This table has 700,000 to 1,000,000 distinct CDR3 sequences, 40% to 50% appearing once. The sample comprised blood. This chain connects TRBV9 to TRBJ2-7; weak D call: TRBD2 (5 bases). This clonotype was obtained from a man in his 60s in good health. The CDR3 reads CASSVGEGLEQYF. The CDR3 DNA reads TGTGCCAGCAGCGTAGGTGAGGGTCTCGAGCAGTACTTC.